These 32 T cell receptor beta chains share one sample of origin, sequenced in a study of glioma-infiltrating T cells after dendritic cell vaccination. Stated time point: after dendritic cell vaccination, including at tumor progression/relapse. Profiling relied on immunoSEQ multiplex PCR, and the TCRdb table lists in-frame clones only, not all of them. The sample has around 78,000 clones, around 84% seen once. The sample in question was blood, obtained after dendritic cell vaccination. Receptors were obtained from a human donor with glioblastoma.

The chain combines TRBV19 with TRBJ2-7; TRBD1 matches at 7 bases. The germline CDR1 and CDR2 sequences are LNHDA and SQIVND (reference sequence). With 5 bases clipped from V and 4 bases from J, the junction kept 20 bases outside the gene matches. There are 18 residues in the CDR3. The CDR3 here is CASSFRDSPAPARYEQYF. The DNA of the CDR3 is TGTGCCAGTAGTTTCCGGGACAGTCCTGCCCCGGCTAGATACGAGCAGTACTTC.

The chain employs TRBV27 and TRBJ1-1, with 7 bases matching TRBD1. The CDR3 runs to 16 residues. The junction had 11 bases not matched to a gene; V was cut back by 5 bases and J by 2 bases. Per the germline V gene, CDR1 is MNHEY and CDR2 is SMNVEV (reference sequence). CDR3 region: CASSPRFTGDNTEAFF. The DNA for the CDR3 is TGTGCCAGCAGTCCTAGATTCACAGGGGACAACACTGAAGCTTTCTTT.

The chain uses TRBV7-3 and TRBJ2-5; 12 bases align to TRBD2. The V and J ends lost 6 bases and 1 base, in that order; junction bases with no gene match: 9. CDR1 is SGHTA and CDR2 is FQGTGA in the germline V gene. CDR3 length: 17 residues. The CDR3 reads CASSLAGGPNFQETQYF. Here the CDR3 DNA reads TGTGCCAGCAGTCTAGCGGGGGGGCCTAACTTCCAAGAGACCCAGTACTTC.

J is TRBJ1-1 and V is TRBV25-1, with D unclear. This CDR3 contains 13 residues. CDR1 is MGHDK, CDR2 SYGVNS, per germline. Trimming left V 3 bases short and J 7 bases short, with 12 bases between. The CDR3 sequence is CASSDSITDEAFF. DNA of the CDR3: TGTGCCAGCAGTGACTCAATCACAGATGAAGCTTTCTTT.

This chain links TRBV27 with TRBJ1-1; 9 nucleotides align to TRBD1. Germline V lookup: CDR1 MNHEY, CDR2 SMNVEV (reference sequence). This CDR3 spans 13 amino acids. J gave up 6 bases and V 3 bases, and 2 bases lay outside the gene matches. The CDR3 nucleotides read TGTGCCAGCAGTTTGGGACAGGGAGCTGAAGCTTTCTTT. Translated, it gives CASSLGQGAEAFF.

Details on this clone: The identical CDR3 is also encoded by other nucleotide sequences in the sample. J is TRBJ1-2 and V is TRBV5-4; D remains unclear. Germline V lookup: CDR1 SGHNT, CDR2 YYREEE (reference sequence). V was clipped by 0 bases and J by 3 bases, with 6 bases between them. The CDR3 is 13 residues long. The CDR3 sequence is CASSLGGDYGYTF. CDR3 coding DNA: TGTGCCAGCAGCTTGGGCGGGGACTATGGCTACACCTTC.

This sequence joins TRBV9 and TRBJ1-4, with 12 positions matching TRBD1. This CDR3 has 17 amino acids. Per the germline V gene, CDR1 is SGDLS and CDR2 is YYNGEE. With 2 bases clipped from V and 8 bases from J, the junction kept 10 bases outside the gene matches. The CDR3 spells CASSVLGGTGGGEKLFF. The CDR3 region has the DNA TGTGCCAGCAGCGTTCTAGGGGGGACAGGGGGCGGAGAAAAACTGTTTTTT.

The CDR3 nucleotides are TGTGCCAGCAGTTTCAATTTAGCGGGACTCTCCTACGAGCAGTACTTC. Its translation is CASSFNLAGLSYEQYF. The V call is TRBV28, the J call TRBJ2-7; 8 nucleotides match TRBD2. V was clipped by 3 bases and J by 0 bases; unmatched bases: 7. Germline V lookup: CDR1 MDHEN, CDR2 SYDVKM. CDR3 size: 16 residues.

The CDR3 region is CASSFVREGNTEAFF. CDR3 nucleotide sequence: TGTGCCAGCAGCTTTGTTCGGGAAGGTAACACTGAAGCTTTCTTT. The V and J genes are TRBV7-9 and TRBJ1-1; D is unresolved. Germline V gene lookup returns CDR1 SEHNR and CDR2 FQNEAQ (reference sequence). V was pared by 3 bases and J by 2 bases, with 13 bases between. CDR3 length: 15 amino acids.

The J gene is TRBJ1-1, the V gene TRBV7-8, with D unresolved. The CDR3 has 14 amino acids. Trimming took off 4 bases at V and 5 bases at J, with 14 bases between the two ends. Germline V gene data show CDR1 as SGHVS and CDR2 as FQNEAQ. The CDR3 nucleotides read TGTGCCAGCAGCTCCCTCCCGGGGAGGACTGAAGCTTTCTTT. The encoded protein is CASSSLPGRTEAFF.

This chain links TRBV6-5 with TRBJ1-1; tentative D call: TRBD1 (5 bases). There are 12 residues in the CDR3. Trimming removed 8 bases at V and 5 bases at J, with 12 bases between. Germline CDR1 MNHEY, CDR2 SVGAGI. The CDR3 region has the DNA TGTGCCAGCGGTTCGGGGGAGACTGAAGCTTTCTTT. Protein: CASGSGETEAFF.

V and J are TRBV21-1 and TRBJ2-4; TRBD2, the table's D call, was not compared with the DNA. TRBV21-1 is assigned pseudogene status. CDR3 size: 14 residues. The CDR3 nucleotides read TGTGCCAGCAACGAGCCCTTAGCCAAAAACATTCAGTACTTC. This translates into CASNEPLAKNIQYF.

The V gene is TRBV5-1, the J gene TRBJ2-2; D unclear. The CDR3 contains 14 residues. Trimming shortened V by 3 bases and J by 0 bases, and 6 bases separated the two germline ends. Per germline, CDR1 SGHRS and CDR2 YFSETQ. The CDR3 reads CASSSVPNTGELFF. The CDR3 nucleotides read TGCGCCAGCAGCTCCGTTCCGAACACCGGGGAGCTGTTTTTT. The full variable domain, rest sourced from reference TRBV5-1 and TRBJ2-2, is KAGVTQTPRYLIKTRGQQVTLSCSPISGHRSVSWYQQTPGQGLQFLFEYFSETQRNKGNFPGRFSGRQFSNSRSEMNVSTLELGDSALYLCASSSVPNTGELFFGEGSRLTVL.

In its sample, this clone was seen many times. CDR3 region: CASSVIEGYYNEQFF. The CDR3 bases are TGTGCCAGCAGTGTCATTGAGGGCTACTACAATGAGCAGTTCTTC. The chain recombines TRBV2 with TRBJ2-1, with D possibly TRBD2 on 5 matching bases. This CDR3 contains 15 residues. Germline CDR1 SNHLY, CDR2 FYNNEI. V was shortened by 4 bases and J by 3 bases, with 13 bases between the two germline ends.

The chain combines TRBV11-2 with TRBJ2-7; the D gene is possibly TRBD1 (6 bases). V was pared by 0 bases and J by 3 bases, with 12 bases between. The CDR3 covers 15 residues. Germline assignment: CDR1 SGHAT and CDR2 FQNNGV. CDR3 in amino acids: CASSLEAGAGYEQYF. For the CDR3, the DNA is TGTGCCAGCAGCTTAGAGGCAGGGGCCGGCTACGAGCAGTACTTC. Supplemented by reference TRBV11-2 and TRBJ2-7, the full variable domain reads EAGVAQSPRYKIIEKRQSVAFWCNPISGHATLYWYQQILGQGPKLLIQFQNNGVVDDSQLPKDRFSAERLKGVDSTLKIQPAKLEDSAVYLCASSLEAGAGYEQYFGPGTRLTVT.

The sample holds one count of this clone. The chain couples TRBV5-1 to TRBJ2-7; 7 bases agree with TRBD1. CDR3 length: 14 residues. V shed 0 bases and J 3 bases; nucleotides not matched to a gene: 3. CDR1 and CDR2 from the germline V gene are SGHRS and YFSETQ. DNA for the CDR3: TGCGCCAGCAGCTTGGGGGACAGAAACTACGAGCAGTACTTC. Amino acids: CASSLGDRNYEQYF. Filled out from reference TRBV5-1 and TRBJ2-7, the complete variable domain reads KAGVTQTPRYLIKTRGQQVTLSCSPISGHRSVSWYQQTPGQGLQFLFEYFSETQRNKGNFPGRFSGRQFSNSRSEMNVSTLELGDSALYLCASSLGDRNYEQYFGPGTRLTVT.

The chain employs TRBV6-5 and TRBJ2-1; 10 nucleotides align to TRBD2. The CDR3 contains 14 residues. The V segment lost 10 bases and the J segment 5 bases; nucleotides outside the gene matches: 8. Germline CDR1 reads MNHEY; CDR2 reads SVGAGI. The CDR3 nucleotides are TGTGCCACCAAGCGGGGGGGGACAAACAATGAGCAGTTCTTC. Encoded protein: CATKRGGTNNEQFF.

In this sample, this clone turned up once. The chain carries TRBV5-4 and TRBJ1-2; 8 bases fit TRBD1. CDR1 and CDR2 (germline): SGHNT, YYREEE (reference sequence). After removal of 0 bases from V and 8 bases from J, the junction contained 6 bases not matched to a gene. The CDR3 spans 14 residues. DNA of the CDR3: TGTGCCAGCAGCTTGGGGGACAGGCCAGGGGGCTACACCTTC. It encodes CASSLGDRPGGYTF.

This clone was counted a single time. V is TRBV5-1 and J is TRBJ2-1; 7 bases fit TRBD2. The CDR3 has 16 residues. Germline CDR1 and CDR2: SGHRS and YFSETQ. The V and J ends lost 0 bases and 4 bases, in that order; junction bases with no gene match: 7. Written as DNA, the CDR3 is TGCGCCAGCAGCTTGGATGGGCGGGGGAGATACAATGAGCAGTTCTTC. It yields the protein CASSLDGRGRYNEQFF.

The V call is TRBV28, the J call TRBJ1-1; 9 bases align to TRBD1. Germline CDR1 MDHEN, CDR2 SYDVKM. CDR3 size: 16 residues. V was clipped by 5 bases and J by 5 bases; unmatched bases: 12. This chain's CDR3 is CASSIGTGRRSTEAFF. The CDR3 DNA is TGTGCCAGCAGTATTGGGACAGGGAGAAGGAGTACTGAAGCTTTCTTT.

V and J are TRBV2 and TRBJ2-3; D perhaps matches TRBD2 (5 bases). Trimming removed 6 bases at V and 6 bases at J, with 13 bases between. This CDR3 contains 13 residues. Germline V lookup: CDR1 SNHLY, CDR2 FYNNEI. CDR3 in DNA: TGTGCCAGCAGAGGAGGACCAGTCGATACGCAGTATTTT. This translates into CASRGGPVDTQYF.

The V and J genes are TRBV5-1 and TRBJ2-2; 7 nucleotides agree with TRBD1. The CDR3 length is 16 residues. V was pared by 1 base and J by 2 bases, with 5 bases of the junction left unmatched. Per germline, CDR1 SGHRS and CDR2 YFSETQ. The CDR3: CASSLWQGVNTGELFF. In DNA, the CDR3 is TGCGCCAGCAGCTTGTGGCAGGGGGTTAACACCGGGGAGCTGTTTTTT.

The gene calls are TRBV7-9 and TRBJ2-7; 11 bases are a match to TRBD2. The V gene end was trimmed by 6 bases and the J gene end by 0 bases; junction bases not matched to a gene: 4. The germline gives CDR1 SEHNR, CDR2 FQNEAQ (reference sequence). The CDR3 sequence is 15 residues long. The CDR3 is CASSPGLADSYEQYF. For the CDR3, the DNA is TGTGCCAGCAGTCCGGGACTAGCGGACTCCTACGAGCAGTACTTC.

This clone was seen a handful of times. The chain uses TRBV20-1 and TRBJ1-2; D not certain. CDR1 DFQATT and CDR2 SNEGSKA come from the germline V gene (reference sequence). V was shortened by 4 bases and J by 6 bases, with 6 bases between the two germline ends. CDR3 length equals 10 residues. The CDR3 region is CSATFNGYTF. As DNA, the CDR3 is TGCAGTGCTACGTTTAATGGCTACACCTTC.

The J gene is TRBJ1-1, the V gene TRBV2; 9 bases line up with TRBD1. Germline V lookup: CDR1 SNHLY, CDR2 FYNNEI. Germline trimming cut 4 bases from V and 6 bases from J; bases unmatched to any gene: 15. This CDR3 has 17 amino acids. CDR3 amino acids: CASSAERYRDRAAEAFF. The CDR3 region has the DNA TGTGCCAGCAGTGCTGAAAGGTACCGGGACAGGGCTGCTGAAGCTTTCTTT.

The CDR3 nucleotides read TGTGCCAGCAGTTTATCCAGTAGAATTTCCTTACCACTACAAGAGACCCAGTACTTC. Its translation: CASSLSSRISLPLQETQYF. The rearrangement links TRBV27 to TRBJ2-5, with D unclear. V was trimmed by 0 bases and J by 2 bases, leaving 22 bases between them. CDR1 is MNHEY and CDR2 is SMNVEV in the germline V gene (reference sequence). This CDR3 is built from 19 residues.

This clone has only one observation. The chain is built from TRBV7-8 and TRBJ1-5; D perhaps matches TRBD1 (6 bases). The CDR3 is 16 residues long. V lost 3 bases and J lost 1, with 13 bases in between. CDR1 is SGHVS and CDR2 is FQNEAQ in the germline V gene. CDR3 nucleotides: TGTGCCAGCAGCTTCCGGGACAAGCGGAGCAATCAGCCCCAGCATTTT. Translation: CASSFRDKRSNQPQHF.

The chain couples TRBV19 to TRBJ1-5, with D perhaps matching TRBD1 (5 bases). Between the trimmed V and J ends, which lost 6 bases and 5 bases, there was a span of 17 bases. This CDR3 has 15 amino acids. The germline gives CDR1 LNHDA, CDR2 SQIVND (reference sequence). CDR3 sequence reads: CASRIQEAPYQPQHF. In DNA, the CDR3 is TGTGCCAGTAGGATACAGGAAGCACCCTATCAGCCCCAGCATTTT.

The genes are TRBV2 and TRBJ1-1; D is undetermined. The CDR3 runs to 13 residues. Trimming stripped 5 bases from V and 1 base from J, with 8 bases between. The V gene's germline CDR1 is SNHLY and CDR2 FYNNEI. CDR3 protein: CASSSPKNTEAFF. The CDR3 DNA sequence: TGTGCCAGCAGTTCGCCTAAGAACACTGAAGCTTTCTTT. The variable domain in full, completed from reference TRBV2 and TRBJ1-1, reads EPEVTQTPSHQVTQMGQEVILRCVPISNHLYFYWYRQILGQKVEFLVSFYNNEISEKSEIFDDQFSVERPDGSNFTLKIRSTKLEDSAMYFCASSSPKNTEAFFGQGTRLTVV.

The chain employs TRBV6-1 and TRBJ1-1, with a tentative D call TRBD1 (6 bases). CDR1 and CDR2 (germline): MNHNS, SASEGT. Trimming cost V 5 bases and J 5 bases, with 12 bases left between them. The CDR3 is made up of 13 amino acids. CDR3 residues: CASSKQGWTEAFF. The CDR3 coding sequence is TGTGCCAGCAGTAAACAGGGTTGGACTGAAGCTTTCTTT.

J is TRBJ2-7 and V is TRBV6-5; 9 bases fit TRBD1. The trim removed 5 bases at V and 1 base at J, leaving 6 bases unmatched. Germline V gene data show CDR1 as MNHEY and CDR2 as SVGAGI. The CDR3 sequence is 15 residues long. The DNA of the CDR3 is TGTGCCAGCAGTAACGCGGGACAGGGATCCTACGAGCAGTACTTC. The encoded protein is CASSNAGQGSYEQYF.

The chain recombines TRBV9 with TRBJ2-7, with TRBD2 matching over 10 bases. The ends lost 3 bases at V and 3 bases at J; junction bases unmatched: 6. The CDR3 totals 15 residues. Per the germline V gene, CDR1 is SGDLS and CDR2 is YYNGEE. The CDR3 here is CASSASGGAGYEQYF. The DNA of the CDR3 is TGTGCCAGCAGCGCAAGCGGGGGGGCCGGCTACGAGCAGTACTTC.